The clone carrying this T cell receptor beta chain was recorded a few times. This entry comes from a study of control samples from healthy donors and cancer patients. Germline-derived CDR1 and CDR2 are LNHDA and SQIVND (reference sequence). After removal of 3 bases from V and 1 base from J, the junction contained 8 bases not matched to a gene. The CDR3 extends over 16 amino acids. This table comes from immunoSEQ multiplex PCR, and its TCRdb copy is limited to in-frame clones, with some not included. The sample holds about 92,000 clones, approximately 78% seen once. The specimen sequenced was blood. This receptor was obtained from an older woman in good health. This rearrangement joins TRBV19 to TRBJ1-1; 7 bases are shared with TRBD1. As DNA, the CDR3 is TGTGCCAGTAGTATCCCCAGGGGGGCCGCGAACACTGAAGCTTTCTTT. This gives the protein CASSIPRGAANTEAFF.